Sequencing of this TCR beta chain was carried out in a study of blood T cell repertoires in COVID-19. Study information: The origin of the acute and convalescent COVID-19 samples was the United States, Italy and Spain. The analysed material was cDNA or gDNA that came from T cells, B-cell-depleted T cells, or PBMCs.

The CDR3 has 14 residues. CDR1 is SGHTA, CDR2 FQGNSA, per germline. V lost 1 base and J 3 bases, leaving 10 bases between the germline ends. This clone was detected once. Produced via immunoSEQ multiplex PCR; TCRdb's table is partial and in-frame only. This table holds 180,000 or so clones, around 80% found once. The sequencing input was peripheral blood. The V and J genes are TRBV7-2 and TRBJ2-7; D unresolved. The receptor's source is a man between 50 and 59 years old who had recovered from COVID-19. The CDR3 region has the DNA TGTGCCAGCAGCTTAGATTGGGCAGACTACGAGCAGTACTTC. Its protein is CASSLDWADYEQYF.